This T cell receptor beta chain is from a study of PD-1 blockade in classical Hodgkin lymphoma. Clones were read by immunoSEQ multiplex PCR, and TCRdb kept only the in-frame ones, dropping some. The sample holds more than 90,000 clones, roughly 79% seen once. Autologous stem cell transplantation was followed by relapse in every patient, and brentuximab vedotin exposure varied. Overall study findings and caveats: Why the repertoires differ is still unclear, perhaps disease activity or prior therapy.

In the case of this clone: Its antigen remains unidentified.

Sequenced material: peripheral blood mononuclear cells (PBMCs), taken before the second cycle of nivolumab. The sequence was obtained from a human donor with classical Hodgkin lymphoma.

The CDR3 loop is CASSLEGGLMTEAFF. DNA for the CDR3: TGTGCCAGCAGCTTGGAGGGGGGTTTGATGACTGAAGCTTTCTTT. The chain has TRBV7-9 and TRBJ1-1; D possibly corresponds to TRBD1 (6 bases). The CDR3 is made up of 15 amino acids. V lost 3 bases, J lost 5 bases, and 16 bases lay in between. CDR1 is SEHNR, CDR2 FQNEAQ, per germline (reference sequence).